The 13 T cell receptor beta chains below were found in one sample sequenced in a study of blood T cell repertoires in COVID-19 (dated by TCRdb to 2018 to 2021). Receptor libraries were prepared by the immunoSEQ multiplex PCR assay. As stored in TCRdb, this immuneACCESS dataset retains in-frame rearrangements with V and J assigned. A fraction of the clones does not appear; measured against another copy, unresolved V genes explain less than half of the discrepancy, and the remainder lacks a known reason. This sample holds about 130,000 clones; 81% were observed only once. About 15% of the sample belongs to the ten largest clones. Sample: peripheral blood. The receptors were sampled from a young man with COVID-19, enrolled during active disease.

V is TRBV7-8 and J is TRBJ1-5; D possibly corresponds to TRBD1 (6 bases). CDR1 and CDR2 (germline): SGHVS, FQNEAQ. V shed 5 bases and J shed 9 bases, with 20 bases lying between them. This CDR3 has 15 residues. The CDR3 loop is CASSLVGGQSGPQHF. The CDR3 region has the DNA TGTGCCAGCAGCCTAGTGGGGGGGCAGTCGGGGCCCCAGCATTTT.

The rearrangement joins TRBV5-4 to TRBJ2-4; possible D gene TRBD2, 5 bases. Germline V gene sequence: CDR1 SGHNT, CDR2 YYREEE (reference sequence). This CDR3 contains 13 residues. The V end lost 4 bases, the J end lost 6 bases, and 11 bases lay between the germline ends. CDR3 in amino acids: CASSPPRGNIQYF. CDR3 DNA: TGTGCCAGCAGCCCCCCCCGGGGAAACATTCAGTACTTC.

This chain joins TRBV11-2 and TRBJ2-5; D not certain. Germline V gene lookup returns CDR1 SGHAT and CDR2 FQNNGV. The CDR3 runs to 13 residues. Trimming removed 5 bases from V and 4 bases from J, with 11 bases in between. The CDR3 DNA reads TGTGCCAGCAGCGGTGGGCCTCGAGAGACCCAGTACTTC. Translated: CASSGGPRETQYF.

The V gene is TRBV14, the J gene TRBJ2-7; 10 bases align to TRBD1. Germline-derived CDR1 and CDR2 are SGHDN and FVKESK. Unmatched junction bases numbered 8, after V lost 5 bases and J lost 1 base. This CDR3 has 16 residues. CDR3 amino acids: CASSARRGQGSYEQYF. CDR3 sequence (DNA): TGTGCCAGCAGCGCACGGAGGGGACAGGGGTCCTACGAGCAGTACTTC.

The chain recombines TRBV28 with TRBJ2-7; TRBD2 matches 10 bases. This CDR3 is built from 14 residues. J was trimmed by 2 bases and V by 2 bases; bases with no gene match: 0. Looked up from germline, CDR1 is MDHEN and CDR2 is SYDVKM. CDR3 region: CASSLTSGTYEQYF. DNA for the CDR3: TGTGCCAGCAGTTTAACTAGCGGGACCTACGAGCAGTACTTC.

The chain has TRBV18 and TRBJ2-1; 11 nucleotides match TRBD2. The CDR3 contains 15 residues. V lost 0 bases and J lost 5; bases outside the gene matches: 0. The germline gives CDR1 KGHSH, CDR2 LQKENI. The CDR3 nucleotides read TGTGCCAGCTCACCACCGGGACTAGCGGACAATGAGCAGTTCTTC. This translates into CASSPPGLADNEQFF.

There are a few counts of this clone. The chain is built from TRBV7-9 and TRBJ2-5; the match to TRBD2 covers 9 bases. Germline values: CDR1 SEHNR, CDR2 FQNEAQ (reference sequence). The junction had 6 bases not matched to a gene; V was cut back by 2 bases and J by 5 bases. The CDR3 runs to 15 residues. The CDR3, as DNA: TGTGCCAGCAGCTTACTCGCGGGGGGGCCGGAGACCCAGTACTTC. This encodes CASSLLAGGPETQYF.

The chain links TRBV6-6 to TRBJ1-2; 7 nucleotides align to TRBD1. From germline, CDR1 is MNHNY and CDR2 SVGAGI (reference sequence). Losses at the gene ends were 6 bases for V and 4 bases for J; bases not matched to a gene: 5. There are 13 residues in the CDR3. CDR3 DNA: TGTGCCAGCAGGCAGGACAGGCGCTATGGCTACACCTTC. It yields the protein CASRQDRRYGYTF.

This clone was counted only a few times. The chain is built from TRBV2 and TRBJ2-5, with 11 bases identical to TRBD2. This CDR3 has 15 residues. Unmatched junction bases numbered 5, after V lost 2 bases and J lost 6 bases. Germline V gene sequence: CDR1 SNHLY, CDR2 FYNNEI. The CDR3 here is CASSESRLAGKTQYF. CDR3 in DNA: TGTGCCAGCAGTGAAAGCCGACTAGCGGGGAAGACCCAGTACTTC. Based on the CDR3 plus reference TRBV2 and TRBJ2-5, the full variable domain is EPEVTQTPSHQVTQMGQEVILRCVPISNHLYFYWYRQILGQKVEFLVSFYNNEISEKSEIFDDQFSVERPDGSNFTLKIRSTKLEDSAMYFCASSESRLAGKTQYFGPGTRLLVL.

This clone was seen just once. At one end, the junction sequence differs from germline, possibly due to a read error. This chain links TRBV3-1 (or the pseudogene TRBV3-2) with TRBJ1-2; D uncertain. Germline loops: CDR1 LGHDT, CDR2 YNNKEL (reference sequence). The CDR3 has 12 residues. The CDR3 reads CASSPFRGGKAF. The CDR3 region has the DNA TGTGCCAGCAGCCCGTTTCGGGGTGGCAAGGCCTTC.

The chain combines TRBV7-9 with TRBJ2-1; possible D gene TRBD1, 6 bases. The CDR3 runs 13 residues. Germline CDR1 is SEHNR and CDR2 is FQNEAQ (reference sequence). Deletions cut 3 bases from V and 10 bases from J, with 13 bases between. Here the CDR3 reads CASSFTGSGEQFF. DNA for the CDR3: TGTGCCAGCAGCTTCACAGGGTCTGGGGAGCAGTTCTTC.

The chain recombines TRBV6-6 with TRBJ2-5; D possibly corresponds to TRBD2 (7 bases). Germline CDR1 reads MNHNY; CDR2 reads SVGAGI (reference sequence). V dropped 8 bases and J dropped 5 bases, with 15 bases sitting between them. The CDR3 has 13 residues. For the CDR3, the DNA is TGTGCCAGCGTTGGGGGGGCGGAGGAGACCCAGTACTTC. Translation: CASVGGAEETQYF.

This chain uses TRBV5-4 with TRBJ2-4; weak D call: TRBD2 (5 bases). The germline V gene encodes CDR1 SGHNT and CDR2 YYREEE (reference sequence). The CDR3 runs 15 residues. V lost 0 bases and J lost 0, with 7 bases in between. The CDR3 is CASSLDGLAKNIQYF. The CDR3 nucleotides read TGTGCCAGCAGCTTGGACGGACTAGCCAAAAACATTCAGTACTTC.